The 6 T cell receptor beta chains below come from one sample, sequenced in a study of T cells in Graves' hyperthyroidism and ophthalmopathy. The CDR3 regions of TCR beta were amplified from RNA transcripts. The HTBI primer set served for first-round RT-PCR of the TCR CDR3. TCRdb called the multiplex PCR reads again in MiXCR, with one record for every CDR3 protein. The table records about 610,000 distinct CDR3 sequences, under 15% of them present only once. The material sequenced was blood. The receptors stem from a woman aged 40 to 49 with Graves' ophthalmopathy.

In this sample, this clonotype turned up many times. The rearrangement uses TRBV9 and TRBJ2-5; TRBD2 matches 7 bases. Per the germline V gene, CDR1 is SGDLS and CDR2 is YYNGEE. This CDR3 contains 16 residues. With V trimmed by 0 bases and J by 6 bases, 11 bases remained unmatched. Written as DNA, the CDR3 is TGTGCCAGCAGCGTAGGACCCTCCGGGAGGAGGCAGACCCAGTACTTC. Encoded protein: CASSVGPSGRRQTQYF.

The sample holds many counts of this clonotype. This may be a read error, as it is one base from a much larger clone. The CDR3 bases are TGTGCCAGCGGGAAACCGGGACGGACCTATGGCTACACCTTC. This codes for CASGKPGRTYGYTF. J is TRBJ1-2 and V is TRBV12-3 or TRBV12-4; D is possibly TRBD1 (5 bases). The V end was cut by 8 bases, the J end by 4 bases, with 17 bases between. CDR3 size: 14 residues.

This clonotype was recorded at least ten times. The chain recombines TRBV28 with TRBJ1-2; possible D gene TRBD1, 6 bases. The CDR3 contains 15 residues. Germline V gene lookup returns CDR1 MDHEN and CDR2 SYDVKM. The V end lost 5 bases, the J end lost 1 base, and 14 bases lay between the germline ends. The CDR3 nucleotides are TGTGCCAGCAGTCCCCCCGGGGGCAGTAACTATGGCTACACCTTC. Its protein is CASSPPGGSNYGYTF.

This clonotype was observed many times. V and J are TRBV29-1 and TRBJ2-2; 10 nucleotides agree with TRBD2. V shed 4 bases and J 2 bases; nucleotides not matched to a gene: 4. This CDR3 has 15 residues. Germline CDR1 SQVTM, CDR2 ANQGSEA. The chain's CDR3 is CSVGGTSANTGELFF. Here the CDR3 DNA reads TGCAGCGTTGGCGGGACTAGCGCCAACACCGGGGAGCTGTTTTTT.

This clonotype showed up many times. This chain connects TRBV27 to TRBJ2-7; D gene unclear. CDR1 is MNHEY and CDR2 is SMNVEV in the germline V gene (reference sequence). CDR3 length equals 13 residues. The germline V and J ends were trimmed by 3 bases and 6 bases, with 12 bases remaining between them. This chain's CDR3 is CASSLTPLSEQYF. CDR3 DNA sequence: TGTGCCAGCAGTTTGACGCCCTTGAGCGAGCAGTACTTC.

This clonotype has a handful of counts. The CDR3 is CASSPGLAGRGDTQYF. CDR3 DNA: TGTGCCAGCTCACCAGGACTAGCGGGCAGGGGGGATACGCAGTATTTT. The V and J genes are TRBV18 and TRBJ2-3; 11 positions match TRBD2. The CDR3 is made up of 16 amino acids. Germline V CDR1 and CDR2: KGHSH, LQKENI. V dropped 2 bases and J dropped 6; count of bases not matched to a gene: 7.